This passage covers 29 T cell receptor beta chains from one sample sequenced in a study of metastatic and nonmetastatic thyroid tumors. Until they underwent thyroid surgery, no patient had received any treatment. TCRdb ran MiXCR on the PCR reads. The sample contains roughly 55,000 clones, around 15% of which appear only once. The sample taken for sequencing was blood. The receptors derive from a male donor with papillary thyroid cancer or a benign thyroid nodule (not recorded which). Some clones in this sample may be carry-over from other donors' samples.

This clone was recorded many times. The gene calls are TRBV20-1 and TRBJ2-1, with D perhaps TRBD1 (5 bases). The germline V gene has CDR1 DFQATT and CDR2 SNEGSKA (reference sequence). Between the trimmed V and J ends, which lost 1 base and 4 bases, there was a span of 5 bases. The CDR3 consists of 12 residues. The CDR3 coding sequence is TGCAGTGCTAGAGCAGGGTACAATGAGCAGTTCTTC. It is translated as CSARAGYNEQFF.

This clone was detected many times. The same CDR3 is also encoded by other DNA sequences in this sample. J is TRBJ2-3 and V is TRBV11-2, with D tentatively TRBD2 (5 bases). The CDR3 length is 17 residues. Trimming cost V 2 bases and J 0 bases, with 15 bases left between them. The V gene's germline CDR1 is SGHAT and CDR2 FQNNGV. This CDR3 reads CASSLIDTRTSTDTQYF. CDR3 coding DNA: TGTGCCAGCAGCTTAATAGACACCAGGACTAGCACAGATACGCAGTATTTT.

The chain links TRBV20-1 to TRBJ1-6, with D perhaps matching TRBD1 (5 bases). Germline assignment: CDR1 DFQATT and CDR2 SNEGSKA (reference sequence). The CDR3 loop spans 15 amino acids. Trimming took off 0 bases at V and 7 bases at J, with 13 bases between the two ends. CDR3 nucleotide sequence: TGCAGTGCTAGAGATCGGGGGACGGGCAATTCACCCCTCCACTTT. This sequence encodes CSARDRGTGNSPLHF.

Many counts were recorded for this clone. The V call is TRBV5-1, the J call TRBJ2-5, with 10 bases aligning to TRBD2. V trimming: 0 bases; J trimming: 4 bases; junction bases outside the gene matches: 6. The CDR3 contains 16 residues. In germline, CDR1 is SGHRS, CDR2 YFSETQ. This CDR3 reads CASSLAPAGGGETQYF. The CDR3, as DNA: TGCGCCAGCAGCTTGGCGCCAGCGGGAGGGGGAGAGACCCAGTACTTC.

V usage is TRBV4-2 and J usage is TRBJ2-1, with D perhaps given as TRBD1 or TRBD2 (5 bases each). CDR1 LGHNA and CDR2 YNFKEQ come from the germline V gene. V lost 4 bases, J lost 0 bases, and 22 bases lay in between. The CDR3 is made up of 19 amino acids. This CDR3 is CASSPGLVGWSYSYNEQFF. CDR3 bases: TGTGCCAGCAGCCCGGGGCTAGTGGGATGGAGCTACTCCTACAATGAGCAGTTCTTC.

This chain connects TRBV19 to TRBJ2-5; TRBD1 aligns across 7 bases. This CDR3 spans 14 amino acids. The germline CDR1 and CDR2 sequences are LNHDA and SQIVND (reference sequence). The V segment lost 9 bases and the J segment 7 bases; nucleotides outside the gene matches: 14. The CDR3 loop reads CASSTGQPPRTQYF. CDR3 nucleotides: TGTGCCAGCTCCACGGGACAGCCCCCCCGGACCCAGTACTTC.

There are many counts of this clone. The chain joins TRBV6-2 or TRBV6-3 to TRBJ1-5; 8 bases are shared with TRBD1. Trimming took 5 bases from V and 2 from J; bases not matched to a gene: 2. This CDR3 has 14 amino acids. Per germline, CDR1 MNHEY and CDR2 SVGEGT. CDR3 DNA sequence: TGTGCCAGCAGTGGACAGGGCCGCAATCAGCCCCAGCATTTT. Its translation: CASSGQGRNQPQHF.

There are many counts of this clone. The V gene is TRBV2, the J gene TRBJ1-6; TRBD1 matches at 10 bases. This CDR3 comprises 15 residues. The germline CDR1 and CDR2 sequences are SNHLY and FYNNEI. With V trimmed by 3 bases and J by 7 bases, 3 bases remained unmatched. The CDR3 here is CASSETGGENSPLHF. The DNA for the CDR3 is TGTGCCAGCAGTGAGACAGGGGGCGAGAATTCACCCCTCCACTTT. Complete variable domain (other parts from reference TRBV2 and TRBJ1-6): EPEVTQTPSHQVTQMGQEVILRCVPISNHLYFYWYRQILGQKVEFLVSFYNNEISEKSEIFDDQFSVERPDGSNFTLKIRSTKLEDSAMYFCASSETGGENSPLHFGNGTRLTVT.

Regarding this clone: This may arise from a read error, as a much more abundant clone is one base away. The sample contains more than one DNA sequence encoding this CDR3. The CDR3 coding sequence is TGTGCCAGCTCACCACCGGGCGGACAGGGAGCAGATACGCAGTATTTT. Residues: CASSPPGGQGADTQYF. The rearrangement uses TRBV18 and TRBJ2-3; 8 bases agree with TRBD1. From germline, CDR1 is KGHSH and CDR2 LQKENI. V lost 0 bases and J lost 4; bases outside the gene matches: 6. The CDR3 loop spans 16 amino acids.

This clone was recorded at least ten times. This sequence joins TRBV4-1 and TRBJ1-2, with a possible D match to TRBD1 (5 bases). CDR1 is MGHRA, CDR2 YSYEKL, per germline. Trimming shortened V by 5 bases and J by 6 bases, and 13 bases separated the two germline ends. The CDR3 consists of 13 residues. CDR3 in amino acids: CASSGSGRDGYTF. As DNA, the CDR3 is TGCGCCAGCAGCGGATCAGGGAGGGATGGCTACACCTTC.

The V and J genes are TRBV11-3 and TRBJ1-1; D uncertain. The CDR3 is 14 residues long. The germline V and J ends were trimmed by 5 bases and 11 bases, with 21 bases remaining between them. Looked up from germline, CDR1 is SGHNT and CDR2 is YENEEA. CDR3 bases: TGTGCCAGCAGCCTGGACGTATCCTACGATGGGGCTTTCTTT. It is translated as CASSLDVSYDGAFF.

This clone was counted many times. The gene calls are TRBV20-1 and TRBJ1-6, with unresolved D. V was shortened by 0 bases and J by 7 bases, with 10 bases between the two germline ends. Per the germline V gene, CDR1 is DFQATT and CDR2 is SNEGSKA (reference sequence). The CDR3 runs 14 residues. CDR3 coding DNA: TGCAGTGCTAGAGACCAGGCGACGAATTCACCCCTCCACTTT. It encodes CSARDQATNSPLHF.

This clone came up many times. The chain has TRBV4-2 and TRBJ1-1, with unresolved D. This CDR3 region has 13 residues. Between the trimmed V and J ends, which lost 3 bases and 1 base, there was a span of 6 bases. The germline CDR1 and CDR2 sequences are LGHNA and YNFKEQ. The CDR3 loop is CASSQGSNTEAFF. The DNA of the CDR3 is TGTGCCAGCAGCCAGGGCTCGAACACTGAAGCTTTCTTT.

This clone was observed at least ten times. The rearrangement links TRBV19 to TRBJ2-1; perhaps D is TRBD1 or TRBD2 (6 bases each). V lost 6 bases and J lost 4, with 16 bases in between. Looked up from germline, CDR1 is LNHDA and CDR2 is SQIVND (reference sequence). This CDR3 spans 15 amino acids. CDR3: CASSPAGQPYNEQFF. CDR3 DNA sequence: TGTGCCAGTAGCCCGGCGGGACAACCTTACAATGAGCAGTTCTTC.

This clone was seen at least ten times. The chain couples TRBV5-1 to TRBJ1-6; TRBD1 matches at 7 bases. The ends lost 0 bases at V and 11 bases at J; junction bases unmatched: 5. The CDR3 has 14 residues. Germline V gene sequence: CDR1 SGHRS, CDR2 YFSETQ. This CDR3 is CASSLGQGVTPLHF. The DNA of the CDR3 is TGCGCCAGCAGCTTGGGACAGGGTGTAACACCCCTCCACTTT.

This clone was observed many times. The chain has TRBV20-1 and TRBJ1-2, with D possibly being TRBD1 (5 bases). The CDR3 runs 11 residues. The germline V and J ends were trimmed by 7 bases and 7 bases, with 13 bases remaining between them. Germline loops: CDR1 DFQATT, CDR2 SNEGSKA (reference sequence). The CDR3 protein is CSGDEEGGYTF. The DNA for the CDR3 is TGCAGTGGGGACGAGGAGGGTGGCTACACCTTC.

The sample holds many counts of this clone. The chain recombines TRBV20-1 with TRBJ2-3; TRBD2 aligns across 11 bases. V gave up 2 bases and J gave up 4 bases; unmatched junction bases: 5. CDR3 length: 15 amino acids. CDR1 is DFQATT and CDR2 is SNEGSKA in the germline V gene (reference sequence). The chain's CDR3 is CSARLSGRDPDTQYF. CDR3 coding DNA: TGCAGTGCTAGACTTAGCGGGAGGGATCCAGATACGCAGTATTTT.

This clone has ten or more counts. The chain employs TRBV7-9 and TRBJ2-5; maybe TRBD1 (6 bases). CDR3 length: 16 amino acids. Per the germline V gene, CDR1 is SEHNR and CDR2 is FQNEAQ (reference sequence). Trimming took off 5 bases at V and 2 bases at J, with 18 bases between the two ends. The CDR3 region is CASSHPQGRGQETQYF. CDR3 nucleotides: TGTGCCAGCAGCCACCCCCAGGGGCGCGGTCAAGAGACCCAGTACTTC.

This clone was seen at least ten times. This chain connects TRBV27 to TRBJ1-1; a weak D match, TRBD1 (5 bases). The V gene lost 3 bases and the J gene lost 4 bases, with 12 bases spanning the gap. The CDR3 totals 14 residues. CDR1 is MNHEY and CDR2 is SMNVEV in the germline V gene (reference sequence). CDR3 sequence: CASSLARGFTEAFF. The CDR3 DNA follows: TGTGCCAGCAGTTTGGCGCGGGGCTTCACTGAAGCTTTCTTT.

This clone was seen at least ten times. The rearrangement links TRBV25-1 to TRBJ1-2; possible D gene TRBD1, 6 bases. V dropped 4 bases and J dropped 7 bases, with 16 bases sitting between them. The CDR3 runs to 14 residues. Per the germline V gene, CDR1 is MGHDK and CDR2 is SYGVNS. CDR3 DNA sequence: TGTGCCAGCAGTGTAGACAGGCAGGTCGGTGGCTACACCTTC. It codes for CASSVDRQVGGYTF.

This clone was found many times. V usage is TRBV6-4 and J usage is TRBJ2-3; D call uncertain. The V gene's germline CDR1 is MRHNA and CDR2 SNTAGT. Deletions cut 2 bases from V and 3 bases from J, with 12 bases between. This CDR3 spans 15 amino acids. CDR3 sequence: CASSDGVGGTDTQYF. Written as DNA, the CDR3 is TGTGCCAGCAGTGACGGGGTGGGCGGAACAGATACGCAGTATTTT.

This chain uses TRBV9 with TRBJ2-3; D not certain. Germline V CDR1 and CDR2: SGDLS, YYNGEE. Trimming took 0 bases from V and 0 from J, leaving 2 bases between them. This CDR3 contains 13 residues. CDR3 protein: CASSVVSTDTQYF. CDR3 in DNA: TGTGCCAGCAGCGTAGTCAGCACAGATACGCAGTATTTT.

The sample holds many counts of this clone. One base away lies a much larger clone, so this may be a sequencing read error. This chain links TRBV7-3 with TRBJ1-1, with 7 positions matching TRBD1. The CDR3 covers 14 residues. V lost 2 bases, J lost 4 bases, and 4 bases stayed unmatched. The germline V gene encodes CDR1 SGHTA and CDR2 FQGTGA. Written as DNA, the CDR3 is TGTGCCAGCAGCTTACCCGGGGACAGCACTGAAGCTTTCTTT. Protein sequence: CASSLPGDSTEAFF.

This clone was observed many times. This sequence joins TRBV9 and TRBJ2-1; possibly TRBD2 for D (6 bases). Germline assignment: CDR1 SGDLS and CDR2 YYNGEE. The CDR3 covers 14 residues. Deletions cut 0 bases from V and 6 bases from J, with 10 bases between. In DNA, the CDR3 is TGTGCCAGCAGCGTAGGTCTAGCGCTCAATGAGCAGTTCTTC. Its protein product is CASSVGLALNEQFF.

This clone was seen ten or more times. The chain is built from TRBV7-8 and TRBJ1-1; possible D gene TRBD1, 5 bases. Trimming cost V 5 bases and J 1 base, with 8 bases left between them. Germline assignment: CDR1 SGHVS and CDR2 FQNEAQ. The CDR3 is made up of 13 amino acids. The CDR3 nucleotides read TGTGCCAGCAGCCCGACAGCGAACACTGAAGCTTTCTTT. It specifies CASSPTANTEAFF.

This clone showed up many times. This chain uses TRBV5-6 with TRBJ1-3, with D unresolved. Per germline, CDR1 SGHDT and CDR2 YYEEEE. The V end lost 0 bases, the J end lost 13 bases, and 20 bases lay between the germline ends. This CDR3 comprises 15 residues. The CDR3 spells CASSLGLVAGNGIYF. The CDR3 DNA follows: TGTGCCAGCAGCTTGGGACTTGTAGCTGGAAACGGGATATATTTT. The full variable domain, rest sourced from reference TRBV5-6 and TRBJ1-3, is DAGVTQSPTHLIKTRGQQVTLRCSPKSGHDTVSWYQQALGQGPQFIFQYYEEEERQRGNFPDRFSGHQFPNYSSELNVNALLLGDSALYLCASSLGLVAGNGIYFGEGSWLTVV.

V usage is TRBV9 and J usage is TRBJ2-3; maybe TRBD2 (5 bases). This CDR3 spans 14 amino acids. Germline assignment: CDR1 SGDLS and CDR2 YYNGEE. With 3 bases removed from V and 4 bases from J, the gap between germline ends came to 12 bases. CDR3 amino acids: CASSEEMGADTQYF. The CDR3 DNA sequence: TGTGCCAGCAGCGAGGAGATGGGAGCAGATACGCAGTATTTT.

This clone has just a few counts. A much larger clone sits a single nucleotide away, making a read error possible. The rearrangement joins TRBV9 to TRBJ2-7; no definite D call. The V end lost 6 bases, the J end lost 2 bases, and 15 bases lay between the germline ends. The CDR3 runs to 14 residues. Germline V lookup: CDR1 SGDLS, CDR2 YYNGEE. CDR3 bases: TGTGCCAGCATCTCCTCAGGACGGGCCTACGAGCAGTACTTC. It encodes CASISSGRAYEQYF.

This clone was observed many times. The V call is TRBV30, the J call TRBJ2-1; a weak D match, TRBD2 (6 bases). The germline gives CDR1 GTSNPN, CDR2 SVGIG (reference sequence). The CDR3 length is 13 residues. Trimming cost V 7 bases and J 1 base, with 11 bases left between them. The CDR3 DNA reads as TGTGCCTCCACGGGAGTTTCCTACAATGAGCAGTTCTTC. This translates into CASTGVSYNEQFF.